Listed here are 17 T cell receptor beta chains from one sample, sequenced in a study of shared clonotypes between healthy human individuals. Sequencing used immunoSEQ multiplex PCR; TCRdb keeps in-frame clones, though not all of them. The profile shows about 640,000 clones, 72% of them singletons. The specimen was memory CD4+ T cells sorted from blood. Subset denoted: CD45RA-negative fraction. The receptors originated from a woman under 40 in good health.

The chain recombines TRBV28 with TRBJ1-1, with 8 bases that match TRBD1. The germline CDR1 and CDR2 sequences are MDHEN and SYDVKM. The junction had 7 bases not matched to a gene; V was cut back by 5 bases and J by 2 bases. CDR3 length: 15 amino acids. CDR3 nucleotide sequence: TGTGCCAGCAGTCCCGTGGACAGGGAAAACACTGAAGCTTTCTTT. Translating it yields CASSPVDRENTEAFF.

This chain links TRBV28 with TRBJ1-1, with 9 bases aligning to TRBD1. CDR3 length: 13 residues. The V gene end was trimmed by 3 bases and the J gene end by 12 bases; junction bases not matched to a gene: 8. The germline V gene encodes CDR1 MDHEN and CDR2 SYDVKM. The CDR3 sequence: CASSFQGQGTTFF. The CDR3 nucleotides read TGTGCCAGCAGTTTCCAAGGACAGGGGACAACTTTCTTT.

In its sample, this clone was seen a few times. The CDR3 sequence is CASSSWGQANYGYTF. The CDR3 DNA reads TGTGCCAGCAGTTCGTGGGGACAGGCTAACTATGGCTACACCTTC. The V gene is TRBV28, the J gene TRBJ1-2, with 8 positions matching TRBD1. Germline V gives CDR1 MDHEN, CDR2 SYDVKM. V lost 4 bases and J lost 0; bases outside the gene matches: 4. CDR3 length: 15 amino acids.

A note on this clone: A much more abundant neighbour one base away suggests this may be a read error. The V and J genes are TRBV25-1 and TRBJ2-2; maybe TRBD1 (6 bases). Trimming stripped 6 bases from V and 2 bases from J, with 7 bases between. The CDR3 has 13 amino acids. The germline V gene has CDR1 MGHDK and CDR2 SYGVNS. Here the CDR3 DNA reads TGTGCCAGCAGACAGGGAAACACCGGGGAGCTGTTTTTT. It yields the protein CASRQGNTGELFF.

The chain is built from TRBV4-1 and TRBJ2-7, with D possibly TRBD2 on 5 matching bases. V dropped 0 bases and J dropped 7 bases, with 16 bases sitting between them. The CDR3 covers 15 residues. Germline CDR1 reads MGHRA; CDR2 reads YSYEKL. The CDR3 nucleotides read TGCGCCAGCAGCCAAGAGACTACCGACCCTAGGGAGCAGTACTTC. Translation gives CASSQETTDPREQYF.

There are a few counts of this clone. The chain's CDR3 is CASTKDRVTYEQYF. CDR3 nucleotides: TGTGCCAGCACCAAAGACAGGGTCACCTACGAGCAGTACTTC. V gene TRBV28 combines with J gene TRBJ2-7, with 7 positions matching TRBD1. In germline, CDR1 is MDHEN, CDR2 SYDVKM. J gave up 2 bases and V 7 bases, and 8 bases lay outside the gene matches. This CDR3 contains 14 residues.

This clone appeared many times. CDR3 nucleotide sequence: TGTGCCAGCAGCCAACCGGGGGTAGCGGCCTACAATGAGCAGTTCTTC. This sequence encodes CASSQPGVAAYNEQFF. This chain connects TRBV14 to TRBJ2-1, with D tentatively TRBD2 (6 bases). V was trimmed by 2 bases and J by 2 bases, leaving 13 bases between them. There are 16 residues in the CDR3. Germline loops: CDR1 SGHDN, CDR2 FVKESK.

On this clone: Other DNA sequences within the sample encode an identical CDR3. J is TRBJ2-3 and V is TRBV5-1; TRBD1 matches at 9 bases. This CDR3 region has 16 residues. Per germline, CDR1 SGHRS and CDR2 YFSETQ. The J segment lost 0 bases and the V segment lost 4 bases, leaving 6 bases of the junction unmatched. The CDR3 coding sequence is TGCGCCAGCAGCCTAGGACAGGGGCCTAGCACAGATACGCAGTATTTT. Translating gives CASSLGQGPSTDTQYF.

V and J are TRBV7-8 and TRBJ1-1; D uncertain. In germline, CDR1 is SGHVS, CDR2 FQNEAQ. Trimming cost V 6 bases and J 0 bases, with 8 bases left between them. The CDR3 length is 13 residues. The CDR3 loop reads CASRVNLNTEAFF. CDR3 nucleotides: TGTGCCAGCAGAGTAAACCTGAACACTGAAGCTTTCTTT.

On this clone itself: Additional DNA sequences in this sample encode the identical CDR3. The V gene is TRBV9, the J gene TRBJ1-4, with D tentatively TRBD1 (5 bases). This CDR3 region has 14 residues. Trimming left V 4 bases short and J 1 base short, with 8 bases between. Germline CDR1 reads SGDLS; CDR2 reads YYNGEE. In DNA, the CDR3 is TGTGCCAGCAGCTGGGGGGGAACTAATGAAAAACTGTTTTTT. Translating gives CASSWGGTNEKLFF.

The rearrangement links TRBV7-3 to TRBJ2-7; possibly TRBD1 for D (7 bases). CDR3 length equals 16 residues. The germline CDR1 and CDR2 sequences are SGHTA and FQGTGA. V dropped 9 bases and J dropped 1 base, with 22 bases sitting between them. CDR3 in amino acids: CASTRRGDRASYEQYF. The CDR3 DNA follows: TGTGCCAGTACCCGGCGGGGCGACAGGGCATCCTACGAGCAGTACTTC. Using reference TRBV7-3 and TRBJ2-7 for the parts outside the CDR3, the full variable domain is GAGVSQTPSNKVTEKGKYVELRCDPISGHTALYWYRQSLGQGPEFLIYFQGTGAADDSGLPNDRFFAVRPEGSVSTLKIQRTERGDSAVYLCASTRRGDRASYEQYFGPGTRLTVT.

The chain combines TRBV6-5 with TRBJ1-1, with unresolved D. The CDR3 spans 14 residues. V lost 0 bases and J lost 2, with 7 bases in between. The V gene's germline CDR1 is MNHEY and CDR2 SVGAGI. The CDR3 spells CASSYSAGNTEAFF. The CDR3 bases are TGTGCCAGCAGTTACTCGGCAGGAAACACTGAAGCTTTCTTT.

As concerns this clone: The identical CDR3 is also encoded by other nucleotide sequences in the sample. This sequence joins TRBV6-5 and TRBJ2-7; the D gene is possibly TRBD2 (6 bases). The V end lost 3 bases, the J end lost 0 bases, and 12 bases lay between the germline ends. The germline CDR1 and CDR2 sequences are MNHEY and SVGAGI. The CDR3 sequence is 15 residues long. The DNA of the CDR3 is TGTGCCAGCAGTTATAGCGGAGCAAGCTCCTACGAGCAGTACTTC. This codes for CASSYSGASSYEQYF.

This rearrangement joins TRBV7-2 to TRBJ2-3; 9 bases align to TRBD1. The germline gives CDR1 SGHTA, CDR2 FQGNSA. With 5 bases clipped from V and 5 bases from J, the junction kept 5 bases outside the gene matches. The CDR3 spans 14 residues. The CDR3 loop is CASSRDRAIDTQYF. The DNA of the CDR3 is TGTGCCAGCAGCCGGGACAGGGCCATAGATACGCAGTATTTT.

The chain is built from TRBV2 and TRBJ2-1; D unclear. This CDR3 has 15 amino acids. V dropped 6 bases and J dropped 6 bases, with 18 bases sitting between them. Germline CDR1 is SNHLY and CDR2 is FYNNEI. The CDR3 DNA reads TGTGCCAGCAGGACTGGCCCTCGGGTTGGCAATGAGCAGTTCTTC. This sequence encodes CASRTGPRVGNEQFF. Using reference TRBV2 and TRBJ2-1 for the parts outside the CDR3, the full variable domain is EPEVTQTPSHQVTQMGQEVILRCVPISNHLYFYWYRQILGQKVEFLVSFYNNEISEKSEIFDDQFSVERPDGSNFTLKIRSTKLEDSAMYFCASRTGPRVGNEQFFGPGTRLTVL.

This clone was counted only a few times. The rearrangement links TRBV28 to TRBJ1-5; D is perhaps TRBD1 (6 bases). V shed 6 bases and J shed 3 bases, with 12 bases lying between them. Germline CDR1 and CDR2: MDHEN and SYDVKM. The CDR3 covers 14 residues. Written as DNA, the CDR3 is TGTGCCAGCAGCCCCCGGGACAACAATCAGCCCCAGCATTTT. Translation: CASSPRDNNQPQHF. The full variable domain, completed using reference TRBV28 and TRBJ1-5, is DVKVTQSSRYLVKRTGEKVFLECVQDMDHENMFWYRQDPGLGLRLIYFSYDVKMKEKGDIPEGYSVSREKKERFSLILESASTNQTSMYLCASSPRDNNQPQHFGDGTRLSIL.

This rearrangement joins TRBV7-8 to TRBJ1-5; TRBD1 is a possible D gene (5 bases). This CDR3 contains 14 residues. Germline V gene data show CDR1 as SGHVS and CDR2 as FQNEAQ. The V and J ends lost 5 bases and 3 bases respectively, with 11 bases between them. The CDR3 loop reads CASSHRDLNQPQHF. In nucleotides, the CDR3 is TGTGCCAGCAGCCACCGGGACCTCAATCAGCCCCAGCATTTT.